The present T cell receptor beta chain was sequenced within a study of T cell responses to AZD1222 COVID-19 vaccine. Per germline, CDR1 SGHNT and CDR2 YYREEE (reference sequence). Trimming took off 4 bases at V and 1 base at J, with 8 bases between the two ends. CDR3 length equals 13 residues. Generated by immunoSEQ multiplex PCR, the TCRdb table keeps only in-frame clones and is missing some. The sample includes around 150,000 clones, roughly 80% of them seen just once. The clonotype was recovered from an adult in good health. The sequencing here drew on peripheral blood, taken on day 0 of AZD1222 vaccination. This chain joins TRBV5-4 and TRBJ1-2; no clear D gene. CDR3 coding DNA: TGTGCCAGCAGCCCCGACGGTAACTATGGCTACACCTTC. Translated, it gives CASSPDGNYGYTF.